The 24 T cell receptor beta chains below all came from one sample that was sequenced in a study of cytomegalovirus exposure and HLA in healthy donors. It was with 60 Vbeta and 13 Jbeta primers that the PCR ran. Here immunoSEQ multiplex PCR was the method, and the copy in TCRdb shows in-frame clones only, minus some. The sample yields fewer than 200,000 clones, around 80% seen once. Material for sequencing was PBMCs. These receptors were collected from a man aged 40-49 years in good health and CMV-seronegative.

This rearrangement joins TRBV19 to TRBJ1-6; 8 bases line up with TRBD1. Unmatched junction bases numbered 9, after V lost 6 bases and J lost 11 bases. There are 14 residues in the CDR3. Germline V gene sequence: CDR1 LNHDA, CDR2 SQIVND (reference sequence). CDR3 coding DNA: TGTGCCAGTAGCCAGGGGGCGGCCGGTCCACCCCTCCACTTT. It is translated as CASSQGAAGPPLHF.

V usage is TRBV19 and J usage is TRBJ2-2, with a weak D call TRBD1 (5 bases). CDR1 is LNHDA and CDR2 is SQIVND in the germline V gene (reference sequence). The CDR3 has 18 residues. The V end lost 7 bases, the J end lost 3 bases, and 24 bases lay between the germline ends. The CDR3 loop is CASMGPFVFRRDTGELFF. The CDR3 DNA reads TGTGCCAGTATGGGCCCTTTTGTTTTCCGCAGGGACACCGGGGAGCTGTTTTTT.

The gene calls are TRBV19 and TRBJ2-2; no firm D call. This CDR3 spans 14 amino acids. V was clipped by 2 bases and J by 0 bases, with 4 bases between them. The germline CDR1 and CDR2 sequences are LNHDA and SQIVND (reference sequence). CDR3 coding DNA: TGTGCCAGTAGTATACGGGCGAACACCGGGGAGCTGTTTTTT. Translating it yields CASSIRANTGELFF.

J is TRBJ1-2 and V is TRBV4-2, with D maybe TRBD1 (5 bases). The CDR3 spans 15 residues. The ends were cut back, 4 bases at V and 2 bases at J, with 14 bases in the middle. Germline-derived CDR1 and CDR2 are LGHNA and YNFKEQ. The CDR3 spells CASSPTGRQNYGYTF. In nucleotides, the CDR3 is TGTGCCAGCAGCCCAACAGGACGGCAAAACTATGGCTACACCTTC.

The DNA of the CDR3 is TGTGCCAGCAGCTTTTTTGGCGCAACTAGCGGGAGGACCTACGAGCAGTACTTC. It codes for CASSFFGATSGRTYEQYF. This sequence joins TRBV5-6 and TRBJ2-7; 12 positions match TRBD2. The CDR3 is 18 residues long. The ends lost 2 bases at V and 2 bases at J; junction bases unmatched: 11. Per the germline V gene, CDR1 is SGHDT and CDR2 is YYEEEE.

This clone occurred a few times. The CDR3 loop is CASSLAPGGNQPQHF. For the CDR3, the DNA is TGTGCCAGCAGCTTGGCCCCGGGGGGCAATCAGCCCCAGCATTTT. J is TRBJ1-5 and V is TRBV5-5, with a tentative D call TRBD1 (5 bases). This CDR3 has 15 residues. V lost 0 bases to trimming and J lost 2 bases, with 9 bases between them. CDR1 is SGHKS and CDR2 is YYEKEE in the germline V gene (reference sequence).

The V gene is TRBV14, the J gene TRBJ2-3, with a weak D call TRBD1 (5 bases). The CDR3 contains 14 residues. Germline V gene lookup returns CDR1 SGHDN and CDR2 FVKESK. V was cut by 3 bases and J by 2 bases, with 9 bases left in between. The CDR3 DNA reads TGTGCCAGCAGCCAGGGGCAGAACACAGATACGCAGTATTTT. Translating it yields CASSQGQNTDTQYF.

This clone was picked up one time. The chain combines TRBV7-3 with TRBJ1-2; 7 bases agree with TRBD1. The CDR3 sequence is 16 residues long. Germline V CDR1 and CDR2: SGHTA, FQGTGA. Trimming cost V 1 base and J 3 bases; bases outside gene matches: 8. CDR3 amino acids: CASSLKGAGTDYGYTF. The DNA of the CDR3 is TGTGCCAGCAGCTTAAAGGGGGCAGGGACGGACTATGGCTACACCTTC.

The V gene is TRBV28, the J gene TRBJ2-5; 10 nucleotides align to TRBD1. With 5 bases clipped from V and 5 bases from J, the junction kept 8 bases outside the gene matches. This CDR3 is built from 15 residues. Germline assignment: CDR1 MDHEN and CDR2 SYDVKM. CDR3 nucleotide sequence: TGTGCCAGCAGTGACCGGACAGGGGGGCGGGAGACCCAGTACTTC. It yields the protein CASSDRTGGRETQYF.

J is TRBJ2-5 and V is TRBV9; maybe TRBD2 (6 bases). The germline gives CDR1 SGDLS, CDR2 YYNGEE. The CDR3 has 14 amino acids. V lost 4 bases and J lost 5, with 15 bases in between. The CDR3 coding sequence is TGTGCCAGCAGCATGTCGGGCGGGGAGGAGACCCAGTACTTC. This encodes CASSMSGGEETQYF.

This clone was seen a few times. This chain connects TRBV5-4 to TRBJ1-2; 10 positions agree with TRBD1. Trimming took 5 bases from V and 4 from J; bases not matched to a gene: 2. The germline gives CDR1 SGHNT, CDR2 YYREEE (reference sequence). The length of the CDR3 is 13 residues. The CDR3 spells CASRRQGAYGYTF. CDR3 coding DNA: TGTGCCAGCAGGAGACAGGGGGCCTATGGCTACACCTTC.

This clone was detected a few times. The chain recombines TRBV7-3 with TRBJ2-7; D is perhaps TRBD1 (6 bases). The germline V gene encodes CDR1 SGHTA and CDR2 FQGTGA. The CDR3 is 13 residues long. V lost 2 bases and J 3 bases, leaving 8 bases between the germline ends. CDR3 coding DNA: TGTGCCAGCAGCTTACAAGGGGGCTACGAGCAGTACTTC. Its translation is CASSLQGGYEQYF.

The chain combines TRBV9 with TRBJ1-2; TRBD1 might be the D (6 bases). The CDR3 is 13 residues long. V shed 0 bases and J shed 4 bases, with 7 bases lying between them. CDR1 SGDLS and CDR2 YYNGEE come from the germline V gene. The CDR3 DNA sequence: TGTGCCAGCAGCGTAGGACAGGCCTATGGCTACACCTTC. Amino acid sequence: CASSVGQAYGYTF. The full variable domain, with the rest looked up from reference TRBV9 and TRBJ1-2, is DSGVTQTPKHLITATGQRVTLRCSPRSGDLSVYWYQQSLDQGLQFLIQYYNGEERAKGNILERFSAQQFPDLHSELNLSSLELGDSALYFCASSVGQAYGYTFGSGTRLTVV.

V and J are TRBV4-2 and TRBJ2-1; TRBD2 agrees at 8 bases. The germline gives CDR1 LGHNA, CDR2 YNFKEQ. The trim removed 4 bases at V and 5 bases at J, leaving 7 bases unmatched. The CDR3 extends over 15 amino acids. CDR3 DNA: TGTGCCAGCAGCCCTGTCGGGGGGGCGGACAATGAGCAGTTCTTC. This encodes CASSPVGGADNEQFF.

This chain connects TRBV9 to TRBJ2-2, with 8 bases lining up with TRBD2. Germline loops: CDR1 SGDLS, CDR2 YYNGEE. The CDR3 is 16 residues long. The J segment lost 6 bases and the V segment lost 2 bases, leaving 9 bases of the junction unmatched. DNA of the CDR3: TGTGCCAGCAGCGTTGTAACGGGGGGGCTTGCCGGGGAGCTGTTTTTT. This codes for CASSVVTGGLAGELFF.

V gene TRBV10-3 combines with J gene TRBJ2-1; D perhaps matches TRBD2 (6 bases). With 0 bases removed from V and 0 bases from J, the gap between germline ends came to 9 bases. The CDR3 extends over 16 amino acids. CDR1 is ENHRY, CDR2 SYGVKD, per germline. Here the CDR3 DNA reads TGTGCCATCAGTGAGTCGCGGGGTGTCTCCTACAATGAGCAGTTCTTC. Amino acids: CAISESRGVSYNEQFF.

The chain has TRBV19 and TRBJ1-2; 7 bases align to TRBD1. This CDR3 has 15 amino acids. The junction had 6 bases not matched to a gene; V was cut back by 3 bases and J by 2 bases. Germline CDR1 reads LNHDA; CDR2 reads SQIVND (reference sequence). As DNA, the CDR3 is TGTGCCAGTAGTATGCCCAAGACAGGGAACTATGGCTACACCTTC. Its translation: CASSMPKTGNYGYTF.

This clone was observed a handful of times. The rearrangement joins TRBV5-6 to TRBJ2-1; D is undetermined. The length of the CDR3 is 16 residues. V was clipped by 1 base and J by 0 bases, with 11 bases between them. Germline-derived CDR1 and CDR2 are SGHDT and YYEEEE. The CDR3 sequence: CASSLIGPNSYNEQFF. The CDR3 region has the DNA TGTGCCAGCAGCTTGATTGGGCCCAACTCCTACAATGAGCAGTTCTTC.

The chain employs TRBV30 and TRBJ2-7; no definite D call. Germline V gives CDR1 GTSNPN, CDR2 SVGIG (reference sequence). V lost 3 bases and J lost 4, with 7 bases in between. This CDR3 is 11 amino acids long. CDR3 amino acids: CAWRTVYEQYF. CDR3 sequence (DNA): TGTGCCTGGAGGACTGTTTACGAGCAGTACTTC.

The chain carries TRBV10-3 and TRBJ1-2, with D possibly TRBD1 on 6 matching bases. The CDR3 extends over 17 amino acids. The germline CDR1 and CDR2 sequences are ENHRY and SYGVKD. Trimming took off 2 bases at V and 2 bases at J, with 18 bases between the two ends. The CDR3 DNA follows: TGTGCCATCAGTGAGGCCCCAGGGGCAATACTAAACTATGGCTACACCTTC. It encodes CAISEAPGAILNYGYTF.

This clone was recorded only once. For the CDR3, the DNA is TGTGCCAGCATCTACCCCGGGACAGAGAAAAACATTCAGTACTTC. Translated, it gives CASIYPGTEKNIQYF. The chain is built from TRBV2 and TRBJ2-4; 7 bases are shared with TRBD1. Trimming took 7 bases from V and 4 from J; bases not matched to a gene: 10. The CDR3 has 15 residues. The V gene's germline CDR1 is SNHLY and CDR2 FYNNEI.

The chain has TRBV13 and TRBJ2-2; 9 bases are shared with TRBD1. V shed 0 bases and J 3 bases; nucleotides not matched to a gene: 8. The V gene's germline CDR1 is PRHDT and CDR2 FYEKMQ (reference sequence). The CDR3 has 18 residues. CDR3 DNA sequence: TGTGCCAGCAGCTTAGGGCTGCGGGACAGGGCTTACACCGGGGAGCTGTTTTTT. Amino acid sequence: CASSLGLRDRAYTGELFF.

The chain links TRBV2 to TRBJ2-1; 9 bases line up with TRBD2. Germline assignment: CDR1 SNHLY and CDR2 FYNNEI. V lost 7 bases and J lost 8; bases outside the gene matches: 3. CDR3 size: 12 residues. The CDR3 nucleotides are TGTGCCAGCAAAGCGGGGGGCGATGAGCAGTTCTTC. Protein sequence: CASKAGGDEQFF.

The rearrangement uses TRBV29-1 and TRBJ2-5; 7 bases match TRBD1. The V and J ends lost 6 bases and 4 bases, in that order; junction bases with no gene match: 2. Germline lookup yields CDR1 SQVTM and CDR2 ANQGSEA. The CDR3 loop spans 11 amino acids. The CDR3 reads CSVWTGETQYF. In nucleotides, the CDR3 is TGCAGCGTCTGGACAGGAGAGACCCAGTACTTC.